Listed below are T cell receptor beta chains from one sample, sequenced in a study of OX40 agonist ivuxolimab in advanced cancers. Measured with immunoSEQ multiplex PCR; TCRdb has only the in-frame clones, and not every one. Here the sample spans about 88,000 clones, around nine tenths being singletons. Material: CD4+ or CD8+ T cells sorted from blood, obtained in a trial of the OX40 agonist ivuxolimab. The receptor set was obtained from an adult with an advanced solid tumor such as melanoma, head and neck, liver or kidney cancer. Both conserved end residues are part of each CDR3. D genes are given only for firm matches. Rows give clone size only sometimes, using once, few, many, or a class for an expanded clone.

D gene: TRBD1
CDR3 length: 14
V gene: TRBV6-6
clone size: -
J gene: TRBJ1-1
CDR3 DNA: TGTGCCAGCAAGGACAGGGTAGGAAACACTGAAGCTTTCTTT
CDR3 protein: CASKDRVGNTEAFF

D gene: -
CDR3 length: 17
V gene: TRBV19
clone size: once
J gene: TRBJ1-5
CDR3 DNA: TGTGCCAGTAGTATAGACCCAGGCAGTCATAGGAATCAGCCCCAGCATTTT
CDR3 protein: CASSIDPGSHRNQPQHF

D gene: TRBD1
CDR3 length: 14
V gene: TRBV19
clone size: few
J gene: TRBJ1-4
CDR3 DNA: TGTGCCAGTAGTCACCAGGGGGAGAGTGAAAAACTGTTTTTT
CDR3 protein: CASSHQGESEKLFF

D gene: -
CDR3 length: 14
V gene: TRBV2
clone size: -
J gene: TRBJ2-2
CDR3 DNA: TGTGCCAGCAGGGGGACGGTGAACACCGGGGAGCTGTTTTTT
CDR3 protein: CASRGTVNTGELFF

D gene: TRBD1
CDR3 length: 16
V gene: TRBV6-1
clone size: -
J gene: TRBJ2-3
CDR3 DNA: TGTGCCAGCAGTGACCCCGTAGGGGGCGGCACAGATACGCAGTATTTT
CDR3 protein: CASSDPVGGGTDTQYF

D gene: TRBD2
CDR3 length: 15
V gene: TRBV5-1
clone size: -
J gene: TRBJ2-1
CDR3 DNA: TGCGCCAGCAGACAAACTAGCGGCTCCTACAATGAGCAGTTCTTC
CDR3 protein: CASRQTSGSYNEQFF

D gene: -
CDR3 length: 14
V gene: TRBV5-1
clone size: once
J gene: TRBJ1-2
CDR3 DNA: TGCGCCAGCAGCTGGGGAAGGGGTGACTATGGCTACACCTTC
CDR3 protein: CASSWGRGDYGYTF

D gene: -
CDR3 length: 14
V gene: TRBV6-1
clone size: -
J gene: TRBJ1-6
CDR3 DNA: TGTGCCAGCAGTGAAGGGGGCGGGATTTCACCCCTCCACTTT
CDR3 protein: CASSEGGGISPLHF

D gene: -
CDR3 length: 17
V gene: TRBV18
clone size: -
J gene: TRBJ2-2
CDR3 DNA: TGTGCCAGCTCACCACCGTCGGCAGAATTGGCTGCCGGGGAGCTGTTTTTT
CDR3 protein: CASSPPSAELAAGELFF

D gene: -
CDR3 length: 13
V gene: TRBV7-2
clone size: -
J gene: TRBJ1-1
CDR3 DNA: TGTGCCAGCAGCTTAGGGACCAACACTGAAGCTTTCTTT
CDR3 protein: CASSLGTNTEAFF

D gene: -
CDR3 length: 13
V gene: TRBV27
clone size: -
J gene: TRBJ1-6
CDR3 DNA: TGTGCCAGCAGTCCCAGAGACAGCTCACCCCTCCACTTT
CDR3 protein: CASSPRDSSPLHF

D gene: -
CDR3 length: 13
V gene: TRBV18
clone size: -
J gene: TRBJ2-3
CDR3 DNA: TGTGCCAGCTCACCACCGAACACAGATACGCAGTATTTT
CDR3 protein: CASSPPNTDTQYF